This T cell receptor (beta chain) emerged from a study of blood T cell repertoires in COVID-19. Study in general: Acute-phase and convalescent COVID-19 samples originated in the United States, Italy and Spain.

This clone turned up a few times. Clones were read by immunoSEQ multiplex PCR, and TCRdb kept only the in-frame ones, dropping some. The sample has about 90,000 clones, about 86% seen once. CDR1 is SGHNT and CDR2 is YYREEE in the germline V gene (reference sequence). V was pared by 1 base and J by 13 bases, with 15 bases between. The CDR3 extends over 14 amino acids. This clonotype was sampled from an elderly man with active or convalescent COVID-19. Sequencing was performed on peripheral blood. The chain carries TRBV5-4 and TRBJ1-6; a weak D match, TRBD1 (6 bases). The CDR3: CASSLTGSNYPLHF. CDR3 coding DNA: TGTGCCAGCAGCTTGACAGGGAGTAATTATCCCCTCCACTTT.